The rows below give T cell receptor beta chains drawn from one sample of a study of T cell repertoires in cytomegalovirus infection. In TCRdb, the reads were re-called with MiXCR into one record per CDR3 protein. The table has 68,000 or so distinct CDR3 sequences, approximately 22% seen once. Their specific antigens are unknown. The sample taken for sequencing was PBMCs, sequenced either directly or after in vitro stimulation (not recorded which). These receptors came from a human donor in good health (CMV status not recorded). Some clones in this sample may be carry-over from other donors' samples. Both conserved end residues are part of each CDR3. Each record gives: CDR3 protein, CDR3 DNA, V gene, J gene, D gene, clone size. A D gene is named only where the DNA matches it firmly. Not every row has a clone size; where given, it reads once, few, many or a size class.

cdr3_aa: CASSQTATEQFF; cdr3_nt: TGTGCCAGCAGCCAGACTGCCACTGAGCAGTTCTTC; v_call: TRBV7-2; j_call: TRBJ2-1; d_call: -; clone_size: few
cdr3_aa: CASSHSQVSSYEQYF; cdr3_nt: TGTGCCAGCAGCCACTCCCAGGTGAGCTCCTACGAGCAGTACTTC; v_call: TRBV3-1; j_call: TRBJ2-7; d_call: -; clone_size: -
cdr3_aa: CASSRQASGNTIYF; cdr3_nt: TGTGCCAGCAGCAGACAGGCCTCTGGAAACACCATATATTTT; v_call: TRBV7-2; j_call: TRBJ1-3; d_call: -; clone_size: many
cdr3_aa: CASSSWESGSGEFF; cdr3_nt: TGTGCCAGCAGCTCATGGGAGAGCGGGAGCGGGGAGTTCTTC; v_call: TRBV7-2; j_call: TRBJ2-1; d_call: TRBD2; clone_size: many
cdr3_aa: CRVGQPNTGELFF; cdr3_nt: TGCAGGGTAGGACAACCGAACACCGGGGAGCTGTTTTTT; v_call: TRBV20-1; j_call: TRBJ2-2; d_call: -; clone_size: few
cdr3_aa: CASSLGRGSYNEQFF; cdr3_nt: TGTGCCAGCAGCTTAGGGCGGGGTTCCTACAATGAGCAGTTCTTC; v_call: TRBV7-2; j_call: TRBJ2-1; d_call: -; clone_size: many
cdr3_aa: CASTVFGTSGRVEQFF; cdr3_nt: TGTGCCAGCACCGTTTTTGGGACTAGCGGGAGGGTTGAGCAGTTCTTC; v_call: TRBV28; j_call: TRBJ2-1; d_call: TRBD2; clone_size: many
cdr3_aa: CASSFGPSGETQYF; cdr3_nt: TGTGCCAGCAGCTTCGGACCGAGTGGAGAGACCCAGTACTTC; v_call: TRBV7-8; j_call: TRBJ2-5; d_call: -; clone_size: many
cdr3_aa: CASSRRWTGSGNTIYF; cdr3_nt: TGTGCCAGCAGCCGACGTTGGACAGGCTCTGGAAACACCATATATTTT; v_call: TRBV7-3; j_call: TRBJ1-3; d_call: TRBD1; clone_size: few
cdr3_aa: CASSQLPTSGRAWHIQYF; cdr3_nt: TGCGCCAGCAGTCAATTACCGACTAGCGGGAGGGCCTGGCACATTCAGTACTTC; v_call: TRBV23-1; j_call: TRBJ2-4; d_call: TRBD2; clone_size: -
cdr3_aa: CASSGGVADPTRETQYF; cdr3_nt: TGTGCCAGCAGCGGGGGGGTGGCGGACCCTACCCGGGAGACCCAGTACTTC; v_call: TRBV7-2; j_call: TRBJ2-5; d_call: TRBD2; clone_size: many
cdr3_aa: CASSLTSGATSTDTQYF; cdr3_nt: TGTGCCAGCAGCTTAACTAGCGGAGCGACCTCCACAGATACGCAGTATTTT; v_call: TRBV7-9; j_call: TRBJ2-3; d_call: TRBD2; clone_size: -
cdr3_aa: CASSFTSTTSGGTYEQYF; cdr3_nt: TGTGCCAGCAGTTTTACGTCGACTACTAGCGGAGGAACCTACGAGCAGTACTTC; v_call: TRBV6-2/TRBV6-3; j_call: TRBJ2-7; d_call: TRBD2; clone_size: -
cdr3_aa: CASSYSGTSVYNEQFF; cdr3_nt: TGTGCCAGCAGTTACTCCGGGACTAGCGTCTACAATGAGCAGTTCTTC; v_call: TRBV6-2/TRBV6-3; j_call: TRBJ2-1; d_call: TRBD2; clone_size: -
cdr3_aa: CASSLARLAAPSSYNEQFF; cdr3_nt: TGTGCCAGCAGCTTGGCCAGGCTAGCGGCGCCCAGCTCCTACAATGAGCAGTTCTTC; v_call: TRBV5-8; j_call: TRBJ2-1; d_call: TRBD2; clone_size: -
cdr3_aa: CASSSPGYEQYF; cdr3_nt: TGTGCCAGTAGTTCCCCCGGCTACGAGCAGTACTTC; v_call: TRBV19; j_call: TRBJ2-7; d_call: -; clone_size: -
cdr3_aa: CASSQGSEQFF; cdr3_nt: TGTGCCAGCAGTCAGGGTAGTGAGCAGTTCTTC; v_call: TRBV6-2/TRBV6-3; j_call: TRBJ2-1; d_call: -; clone_size: few
cdr3_aa: CASSLTDRGRDSPLHF; cdr3_nt: TGTGCCAGCAGCCTCACGGACAGGGGGCGGGATTCACCCCTCCACTTT; v_call: TRBV6-5; j_call: TRBJ1-6; d_call: TRBD1; clone_size: once
cdr3_aa: CASSKFVGGYTF; cdr3_nt: TGTGCCAGCAGTAAATTTGTGGGGGGCTACACCTTC; v_call: TRBV12-3/TRBV12-4; j_call: TRBJ1-2; d_call: -; clone_size: few
cdr3_aa: CASSGWRQETQYF; cdr3_nt: TGTGCCAGTAGTGGGTGGAGGCAAGAGACCCAGTACTTC; v_call: TRBV19; j_call: TRBJ2-5; d_call: -; clone_size: -
cdr3_aa: CASSHTGGYEQFF; cdr3_nt: TGTGCCAGCAGCCATACAGGGGGATATGAGCAGTTCTTC; v_call: TRBV28; j_call: TRBJ2-1; d_call: TRBD1; clone_size: -
cdr3_aa: CACQLAGHTDTQYF; cdr3_nt: TGTGCCTGCCAACTAGCGGGGCACACAGATACGCAGTATTTT; v_call: TRBV30; j_call: TRBJ2-3; d_call: TRBD2; clone_size: -
cdr3_aa: CSARDPPGAVEKLFF; cdr3_nt: TGCAGTGCTAGAGACCCTCCGGGGGCGGTGGAAAAACTGTTTTTT; v_call: TRBV20-1; j_call: TRBJ1-4; d_call: -; clone_size: -
cdr3_aa: CASSPTGGSNQPQHF; cdr3_nt: TGTGCCAGCAGCCCTACAGGGGGAAGCAATCAGCCCCAGCATTTT; v_call: TRBV12-3/TRBV12-4; j_call: TRBJ1-5; d_call: TRBD1; clone_size: -
cdr3_aa: CASSKPGLGQETQYF; cdr3_nt: TGTGCCAGCAGTAAACCGGGACTAGGCCAAGAGACCCAGTACTTC; v_call: TRBV28; j_call: TRBJ2-5; d_call: TRBD2; clone_size: -
cdr3_aa: CASSLSSGGREKLFF; cdr3_nt: TGTGCCAGCAGCTTAAGTTCAGGAGGTCGAGAAAAACTGTTTTTT; v_call: TRBV7-2; j_call: TRBJ1-4; d_call: -; clone_size: few
cdr3_aa: CASSLRGSNQPQHF; cdr3_nt: TGTGCCAGCAGCTTACGGGGAAGCAATCAGCCCCAGCATTTT; v_call: TRBV7-9; j_call: TRBJ1-5; d_call: -; clone_size: -
cdr3_aa: CASSRLKTGELFF; cdr3_nt: TGTGCCAGCAGCCGTTTAAAGACCGGGGAGCTGTTTTTT; v_call: TRBV6-2/TRBV6-3; j_call: TRBJ2-2; d_call: -; clone_size: -
cdr3_aa: CASRIGTVNQPQHF; cdr3_nt: TGTGCCAGCAGGATCGGGACAGTCAATCAGCCCCAGCATTTT; v_call: TRBV12-3/TRBV12-4; j_call: TRBJ1-5; d_call: TRBD1; clone_size: -
cdr3_aa: CASSFSGQNQPQHF; cdr3_nt: TGTGCCAGCAGTTTTAGTGGACAGAATCAGCCCCAGCATTTT; v_call: TRBV12-3/TRBV12-4; j_call: TRBJ1-5; d_call: -; clone_size: few
cdr3_aa: CASRTRRDNLYEQYF; cdr3_nt: TGTGCCAGTAGGACCCGCCGGGACAACCTTTACGAGCAGTACTTC; v_call: TRBV19; j_call: TRBJ2-7; d_call: -; clone_size: few
cdr3_aa: CASSPPGQNTGELFF; cdr3_nt: TGTGCCAGTAGTCCCCCGGGACAGAACACCGGGGAGCTGTTTTTT; v_call: TRBV19; j_call: TRBJ2-2; d_call: -; clone_size: -
cdr3_aa: CASTDQASGHTGELFF; cdr3_nt: TGTGCCAGCACTGACCAGGCTAGCGGGCACACCGGGGAGCTGTTTTTT; v_call: TRBV7-2; j_call: TRBJ2-2; d_call: TRBD2; clone_size: few
cdr3_aa: CASSPHGVLEQFF; cdr3_nt: TGTGCCAGCAGCCCTCATGGGGTCCTTGAGCAGTTCTTC; v_call: TRBV14; j_call: TRBJ2-1; d_call: -; clone_size: -
cdr3_aa: CASSPNRDPNQPQHF; cdr3_nt: TGTGCCAGCAGCCCAAACCGGGACCCCAATCAGCCCCAGCATTTT; v_call: TRBV5-5; j_call: TRBJ1-5; d_call: -; clone_size: few
cdr3_aa: CASSFQGTDTQYF; cdr3_nt: TGTGCCAGCAGCTTCCAGGGAACAGATACGCAGTATTTT; v_call: TRBV7-2; j_call: TRBJ2-3; d_call: -; clone_size: -
cdr3_aa: CASSADAGVTEAFF; cdr3_nt: TGTGCCAGCAGCGCGGACGCAGGGGTTACTGAAGCTTTCTTT; v_call: TRBV7-2; j_call: TRBJ1-1; d_call: -; clone_size: many
cdr3_aa: CASSRNLGLAGVGYEQYF; cdr3_nt: TGTGCCAGCAGCCGCAACCTCGGACTAGCGGGAGTCGGGTACGAGCAGTACTTC; v_call: TRBV6-2/TRBV6-3; j_call: TRBJ2-7; d_call: TRBD2; clone_size: few
cdr3_aa: CASTQREHMGYGGYTF; cdr3_nt: TGTGCCAGCACCCAGAGGGAGCATATGGGCTACGGTGGCTACACCTTC; v_call: TRBV12-3/TRBV12-4; j_call: TRBJ1-2; d_call: -; clone_size: many
cdr3_aa: CASSSGQGPGYQETQYF; cdr3_nt: TGCGCCAGCAGCTCCGGACAGGGGCCGGGGTACCAAGAGACCCAGTACTTC; v_call: TRBV5-1; j_call: TRBJ2-5; d_call: TRBD1; clone_size: few
cdr3_aa: CASSLLGGFSSYNEQFF; cdr3_nt: TGTGCCAGCAGCCTCCTAGGAGGGTTTAGCTCCTACAATGAGCAGTTCTTC; v_call: TRBV28; j_call: TRBJ2-1; d_call: -; clone_size: -
cdr3_aa: CASSLRGRGEQYF; cdr3_nt: TGTGCCAGCAGCTTAAGGGGGAGGGGCGAGCAGTACTTC; v_call: TRBV7-3; j_call: TRBJ2-7; d_call: TRBD2; clone_size: once
cdr3_aa: CASSLVEDQPQHF; cdr3_nt: TGTGCCAGCAGCTTAGTGGAAGATCAGCCCCAGCATTTT; v_call: TRBV7-2; j_call: TRBJ1-5; d_call: -; clone_size: many
cdr3_aa: CASSPRGAGETQYF; cdr3_nt: TGTGCCAGCAGCCCGAGGGGGGCTGGAGAGACCCAGTACTTC; v_call: TRBV7-6; j_call: TRBJ2-5; d_call: -; clone_size: many
cdr3_aa: CASGKTEIYNSPLHF; cdr3_nt: TGTGCTAGTGGGAAAACAGAGATTTATAATTCACCCCTCCACTTT; v_call: TRBV12-5; j_call: TRBJ1-6; d_call: -; clone_size: many
cdr3_aa: CASSPVPAGGPEFF; cdr3_nt: TGTGCCAGCAGCCCTGTGCCTGCGGGAGGGCCGGAGTTCTTC; v_call: TRBV12-3/TRBV12-4; j_call: TRBJ2-1; d_call: TRBD2; clone_size: many
cdr3_aa: CASSSAANTEAFF; cdr3_nt: TGTGCCAGCAGCTCAGCAGCTAACACTGAAGCTTTCTTT; v_call: TRBV7-2; j_call: TRBJ1-1; d_call: -; clone_size: many
cdr3_aa: CASSLDGQRYEQYF; cdr3_nt: TGTGCCAGCAGCTTAGATGGACAGCGCTACGAGCAGTACTTC; v_call: TRBV11-2; j_call: TRBJ2-7; d_call: -; clone_size: many
cdr3_aa: CATSTLAGSSTDTQYF; cdr3_nt: TGTGCCACCAGCACCTTAGCGGGATCGAGCACAGATACGCAGTATTTT; v_call: TRBV15; j_call: TRBJ2-3; d_call: TRBD2; clone_size: -
cdr3_aa: CASSQPGQDYGYTF; cdr3_nt: TGCGCCAGCAGCCAACCGGGACAGGACTATGGCTACACCTTC; v_call: TRBV4-1; j_call: TRBJ1-2; d_call: TRBD1; clone_size: -
cdr3_aa: CASSLSPGGMNTEAFF; cdr3_nt: TGTGCCAGCAGCTTAAGTCCAGGGGGAATGAACACTGAAGCTTTCTTT; v_call: TRBV7-2; j_call: TRBJ1-1; d_call: TRBD1; clone_size: many
cdr3_aa: CASSVWAGELFF; cdr3_nt: TGTGCCAGCAGCGTATGGGCCGGGGAGCTGTTTTTT; v_call: TRBV27; j_call: TRBJ2-2; d_call: -; clone_size: -